This T cell receptor (beta chain) comes out of a study of cytomegalovirus exposure and HLA in healthy donors. CDR3 length: 15 amino acids. Germline CDR1 and CDR2: SGDLS and YYNGEE. After removal of 0 bases from V and 5 bases from J, the junction contained 5 bases not matched to a gene. In the PCR, 60 Vbeta and 13 Jbeta primers were used. The method was immunoSEQ multiplex PCR; TCRdb's version includes in-frame clones alone and lacks a portion of them. This sample carries about 210,000 clones, roughly 87% of them seen once, and the ten largest clones take roughly 5.5%. The V gene is TRBV9, the J gene TRBJ2-5; TRBD1 matches at 9 bases. The receptor was isolated from a man in his forties in good health and CMV-seropositive. The source material was PBMCs. DNA of the CDR3: TGTGCCAGCAGCGTAGTGGGACAGGGATTGGAGACCCAGTACTTC. The encoded protein is CASSVVGQGLETQYF.